In this sample, the clone carrying this T cell receptor beta chain turned up once. Its antigen is not known. This specimen comes from a study of shared clonotypes between healthy human individuals. Overall study findings and caveats: All-four-donor shared clonotypes had higher generation probabilities than non-shared clonotypes did.

V was trimmed by 6 bases and J by 8 bases, leaving 22 bases between them. The CDR3 has 15 amino acids. Germline values: CDR1 ENHRY, CDR2 SYGVKD. Nashville, Tennessee was home to all donors, who were Caucasian adults. Sequencing used immunoSEQ multiplex PCR; TCRdb keeps in-frame clones, though not all of them. The sample yields 2 million to 2.5 million clones, approximately 95% seen once. J is TRBJ1-2 and V is TRBV10-3, with D perhaps TRBD1 (6 bases). The sample consisted of naive CD4+ T cells from PBMCs. The subset was: CD45RA+ positively selected. The source is a man between 18 and 35 years old in good health. Some clones in this sample may be carry-over from other donors' samples. DNA of the CDR3: TGTGCCATCAGCCCTCCCAATACAGGGCTCCTGGGCTACACCTTC. This sequence encodes CAISPPNTGLLGYTF.